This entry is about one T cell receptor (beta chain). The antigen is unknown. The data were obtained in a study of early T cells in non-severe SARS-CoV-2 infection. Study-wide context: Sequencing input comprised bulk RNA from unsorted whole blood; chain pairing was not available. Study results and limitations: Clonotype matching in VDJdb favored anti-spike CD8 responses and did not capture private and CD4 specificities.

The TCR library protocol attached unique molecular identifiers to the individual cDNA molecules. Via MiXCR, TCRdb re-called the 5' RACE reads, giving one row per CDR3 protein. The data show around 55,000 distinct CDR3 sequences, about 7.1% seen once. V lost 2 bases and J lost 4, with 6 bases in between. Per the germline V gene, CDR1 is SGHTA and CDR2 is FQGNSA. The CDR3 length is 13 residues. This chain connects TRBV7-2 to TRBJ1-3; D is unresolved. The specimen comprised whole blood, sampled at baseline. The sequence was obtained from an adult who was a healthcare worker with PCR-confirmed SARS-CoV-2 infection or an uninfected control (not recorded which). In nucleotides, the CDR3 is TGTGCCAGCAGCTTATTTACAGGAAACACCATATATTTT. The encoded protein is CASSLFTGNTIYF.